This T cell receptor (beta chain) came from a study of CD8 T cells in ankylosing spondylitis. CDR3 size: 14 residues. Trimming took off 3 bases at V and 0 bases at J, with 8 bases between the two ends. Germline values: CDR1 DFQATT, CDR2 SNEGSKA (reference sequence). The study, taken as a whole, reports: Ankylosing spondylitis blood seemed to carry a telltale TCR beta motif made of under ten highly homologous variants. Disease-linked clones reportedly showed significant enrichment in matched ankylosing spondylitis synovial fluid. Clones linked with disease were CD8+ and fairly uncommon in the peripheral blood.

Regarding this clonotype: Its antigen is undetermined.

One entry per CDR3 protein, called by TCRdb with MiXCR from the 5' RACE reads. The table shows 150,000 to 200,000 distinct CDR3 sequences, with about 20% occurring only once. The chain recombines TRBV20-1 with TRBJ1-4; a possible D gene is TRBD1 (5 bases). Input material: blood, either unsorted or a sorted T cell fraction (not recorded which). This clonotype originated in a male donor under 30 with ankylosing spondylitis or in good health (not recorded which). CDR3 in amino acids: CSASRAATNEKLFF. In nucleotides, the CDR3 is TGCAGTGCTAGCAGGGCAGCAACTAATGAAAAACTGTTTTTT.